The next 17 T cell receptor beta chains were all read from a single sample in a study of identical twins. Via MiXCR, TCRdb re-called the 5' RACE reads, giving one row per CDR3 protein. The sample yields a few hundred thousand distinct CDR3 sequences, 7.5% to 9.5% seen once. The sample was also linked to a second study, of yellow fever vaccine responses in identical twins.

Sequenced input: CD8+ T cells sorted from blood. These receptors came from a woman younger than 35 in good health.

This chain connects TRBV3-1 to TRBJ1-1; no clear D gene. Germline CDR1 LGHDT, CDR2 YNNKEL (reference sequence). This CDR3 has 15 amino acids. The ends were cut back, 0 bases at V and 2 bases at J, with 10 bases in the middle. The CDR3 region has the DNA TGTGCCAGCAGCCAAGATCGGGAACACAACACTGAAGCTTTCTTT. It is translated as CASSQDREHNTEAFF.

This clonotype occurred a few times. V and J are TRBV7-2 and TRBJ2-2; D is uncertain. Trimming stripped 5 bases from V and 7 bases from J, with 14 bases between. The CDR3 is made up of 14 amino acids. Germline V lookup: CDR1 SGHTA, CDR2 FQGNSA. CDR3 coding DNA: TGTGCCAGCAGCCCATCCCTCCTGGGCGGGGAGCTGTTTTTT. It translates to CASSPSLLGGELFF.

This clonotype was seen a few times. V usage is TRBV6-5 and J usage is TRBJ2-3, with 9 bases lining up with TRBD2. Germline assignment: CDR1 MNHEY and CDR2 SVGAGI. The CDR3 contains 19 residues. Unmatched junction bases numbered 10, after V lost 0 bases and J lost 0 bases. CDR3 loop: CASSYSFGASGVSTDTQYF. DNA of the CDR3: TGTGCCAGCAGTTACTCTTTTGGCGCTAGCGGGGTGAGCACAGATACGCAGTATTTT.

The sample holds many counts of this clonotype. This rearrangement joins TRBV3-1 to TRBJ2-2; perhaps TRBD2 as D (6 bases). The V end was cut by 0 bases, the J end by 8 bases, with 10 bases between. The germline CDR1 and CDR2 sequences are LGHDT and YNNKEL (reference sequence). The CDR3 is 14 residues long. As DNA, the CDR3 is TGTGCCAGCAGCCAAGATAGCCTAGCGGGGGAGCTGTTTTTT. Its translation is CASSQDSLAGELFF.

The V call is TRBV7-6, the J call TRBJ2-1; D may correspond to TRBD1 or TRBD2 (5 bases each). Trimming pared 6 bases from V and 9 bases from J, leaving 21 bases between. Germline loops: CDR1 SGHVS, CDR2 FNYEAQ. CDR3 length: 15 residues. CDR3 sequence (DNA): TGTGCCAGCAGTCTGATAAGGGACGGATGGGGTGAGCAGTTCTTC. Translating gives CASSLIRDGWGEQFF.

This clonotype was seen a handful of times. This chain connects TRBV29-1 to TRBJ2-1; TRBD2 is a possible D gene (5 bases). V was cut by 6 bases and J by 4 bases, with 16 bases left in between. This CDR3 spans 14 amino acids. The V gene's germline CDR1 is SQVTM and CDR2 ANQGSEA. CDR3: CSVRLQSTYNEQFF. In nucleotides, the CDR3 is TGCAGCGTAAGACTACAGTCCACTTACAATGAGCAGTTCTTC.

This clonotype was observed at least ten times. This chain uses TRBV21-1 with TRBJ2-7. TRBV21-1 is a pseudogene. This CDR3 comprises 16 residues. The CDR3 loop is CASSRETTDDIYEQYF. CDR3 DNA sequence: TGTGCCAGCAGCCGCGAAACCACAGATGACATCTACGAGCAGTACTTC.

The chain has TRBV6-6 and TRBJ1-1; TRBD1 agrees at 8 bases. Germline loops: CDR1 MNHNY, CDR2 SVGAGI (reference sequence). The CDR3 runs 13 residues. The V gene end was trimmed by 3 bases and the J gene end by 8 bases; junction bases not matched to a gene: 5. CDR3 coding DNA: TGTGCCAGCAGTTATAGGACAGGGAAAGAAGCTTTCTTT. Amino acids: CASSYRTGKEAFF.

This clonotype came up many times. The genes are TRBV11-2 and TRBJ2-1, with 12 bases identical to TRBD2. CDR1 is SGHAT, CDR2 FQNNGV, per germline. The length of the CDR3 is 15 residues. The junction had 6 bases not matched to a gene; V was cut back by 5 bases and J by 7 bases. In nucleotides, the CDR3 is TGTGCCAGCAGCCCACGGACTAGCGGGGCGAATGAGCAGTTCTTC. It codes for CASSPRTSGANEQFF.

This clonotype was counted once. One base away lies a much larger clone, so this may be a sequencing read error. This chain joins TRBV7-8 and TRBJ2-1, with TRBD1 as a possible D gene (6 bases). Deletions cut 6 bases from V and 6 bases from J, with 15 bases between. The length of the CDR3 is 14 residues. CDR1 SGHVS and CDR2 FQNEAQ come from the germline V gene. The CDR3 region is CASSFRQVGNEQFF. The CDR3 region has the DNA TGTGCCAGCAGTTTCCGACAGGTAGGCAATGAGCAGTTCTTC.

Comment on this clonotype: The CDR3 end shows no conserved phenylalanine or tryptophan, and so a read error is likely. The CDR3 region is CASSRGGGRDNNEQFS. CDR3 nucleotides: TGTGCCAGCAGCCGCGGGGGCGGGAGGGATAACAATGAGCAGTTCTCC. V and J are TRBV11-3 and TRBJ2-1; TRBD2 agrees at 9 bases. V lost 5 bases and J lost 5; bases outside the gene matches: 10. Per germline, CDR1 SGHNT and CDR2 YENEEA. CDR3 length equals 16 residues.

The chain carries TRBV3-1 and TRBJ2-3, with 9 positions matching TRBD1. CDR1 is LGHDT and CDR2 is YNNKEL in the germline V gene (reference sequence). CDR3 size: 22 residues. The V gene end was trimmed by 5 bases and the J gene end by 3 bases; junction bases not matched to a gene: 27. The CDR3: CASSSPRGDRAVGSRGTDTQYF. As DNA, the CDR3 is TGTGCCAGCAGCTCTCCCAGAGGGGACAGGGCCGTTGGGTCGCGCGGGACAGATACGCAGTATTTT.

This sequence joins TRBV25-1 and TRBJ1-3; D not resolved. CDR3 size: 11 residues. V was trimmed by 7 bases and J by 4 bases, leaving 5 bases between them. The V gene's germline CDR1 is MGHDK and CDR2 SYGVNS. This CDR3 reads CASTFGNTIYF. The CDR3 region has the DNA TGTGCCAGCACCTTCGGAAACACCATATATTTT. The full variable domain, in which reference TRBV25-1 and TRBJ1-3 provide the parts outside the CDR3, is EADIYQTPRYLVIGTGKKITLECSQTMGHDKMYWYQQDPGMELHLIHYSYGVNSTEKGDLSSESTVSRIRTEHFPLTLESARPSHTSQYLCASTFGNTIYFGEGSWLTVV.

In this sample, this clonotype turned up many times. The rearrangement uses TRBV6-1 and TRBJ1-6; 7 positions match TRBD1. CDR1 MNHNS and CDR2 SASEGT come from the germline V gene. V was clipped by 7 bases and J by 8 bases; unmatched bases: 8. CDR3 size: 14 residues. The CDR3 loop is CASTAGTEHSPLHF. The CDR3 coding sequence is TGTGCCAGCACCGCCGGGACAGAACATTCACCCCTCCACTTT.

This clonotype has a count of ten or more. The V gene is TRBV4-2, the J gene TRBJ2-7; TRBD2 agrees at 9 bases. The CDR3 runs to 15 residues. Germline CDR1 is LGHNA and CDR2 is YNFKEQ. V shed 4 bases and J 5 bases; nucleotides not matched to a gene: 9. CDR3 nucleotides: TGTGCCAGCAGCCCCCTGGGACTAGCCCCCCACGAGCAGTACTTC. This translates into CASSPLGLAPHEQYF.

This clonotype has ten or more counts. V is TRBV7-2 and J is TRBJ2-5; D unresolved. The V gene's germline CDR1 is SGHTA and CDR2 FQGNSA. Trimming removed 1 base from V and 4 bases from J, with 7 bases in between. This CDR3 is built from 13 residues. DNA of the CDR3: TGTGCCAGCAGCTTAGAGCTCCGAGAGACCCAGTACTTC. It specifies CASSLELRETQYF.

This clonotype appeared many times. The rearrangement uses TRBV28 and TRBJ2-3, with 12 positions matching TRBD2. The CDR3 contains 21 residues. V shed 2 bases and J 0 bases; nucleotides not matched to a gene: 15. CDR1 is MDHEN and CDR2 is SYDVKM in the germline V gene. In DNA, the CDR3 is TGTGCCAGCAGTTTAGGTCGGTGGACTAGCGGGGAGACGGAGAGCACAGATACGCAGTATTTT. Protein product: CASSLGRWTSGETESTDTQYF.